This T cell receptor beta chain was recovered during a study of blood T cells in healthy people across ages. On the study more broadly: Template-switching capture recovered about one barcoded beta molecule per two T cells.

Germline CDR1 and CDR2: MDHEN and SYDVKM. With 4 bases removed from V and 10 bases from J, the gap between germline ends came to 17 bases. The CDR3 runs to 14 residues. With a J-beta primer mix and a sample-barcoded 5' primer, a second PCR ran about 7 to 12 cycles. TCRdb analysed the 5' RACE reads with MiXCR anew, one entry per CDR3 protein. This repertoire shows about 680,000 distinct CDR3 sequences, approximately 50% found once; its top ten account for around a third. This receptor was obtained from a woman aged 60-70 years in good health. Sequenced material: blood. The rearrangement joins TRBV28 to TRBJ2-1, with D perhaps matching TRBD1 or TRBD2 (5 bases each). This CDR3 is CASSSVGVSYEQFF. CDR3 coding DNA: TGTGCCAGCAGTTCGGTGGGGGTCTCCTACGAGCAGTTCTTC.